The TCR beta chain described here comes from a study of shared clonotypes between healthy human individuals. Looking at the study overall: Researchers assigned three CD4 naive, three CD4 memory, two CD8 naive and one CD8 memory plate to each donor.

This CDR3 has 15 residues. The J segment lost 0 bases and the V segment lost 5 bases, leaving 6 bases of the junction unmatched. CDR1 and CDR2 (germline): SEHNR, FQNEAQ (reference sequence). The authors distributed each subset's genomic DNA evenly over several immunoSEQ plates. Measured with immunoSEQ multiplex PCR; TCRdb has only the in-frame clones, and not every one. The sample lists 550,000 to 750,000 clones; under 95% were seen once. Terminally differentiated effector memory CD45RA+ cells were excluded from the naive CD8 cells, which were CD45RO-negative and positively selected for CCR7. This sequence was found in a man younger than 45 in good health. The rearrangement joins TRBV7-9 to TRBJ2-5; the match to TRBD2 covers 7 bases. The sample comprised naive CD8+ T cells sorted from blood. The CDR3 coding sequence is TGTGCCAGCAGCCCGCGCGGGGGAGACCAAGAGACCCAGTACTTC. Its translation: CASSPRGGDQETQYF.